This T cell receptor beta chain originates from a study of persistence of HIV-infected CD4 T cells. An overlapping HIV-1 Gag peptide pool stimulated these cells at about 0.9 ug/peptide/mL. Sorting of responding CD4+ T cells relied on upregulated CD40 ligand together with CD69. An approximately 20-hour stimulation of CD8-depleted PBMCs used anti-CD28/CD49d costimulation, CD40-blocking antibody and enfuvirtide. The germline CDR1 and CDR2 sequences are KGHDR and SFDVKD. This CDR3 region has 15 residues. This was the immunoSEQ version 4 assay in survey mode. Genomic DNA was diluted to about 9.4 ng/uL, up to 1 ug per sample. Clones were read by immunoSEQ multiplex PCR, and TCRdb kept only the in-frame ones, dropping some. In the table there are approximately 18,000 clones, around three fifths of which are singletons. A word on this clone: What it binds is not known. One end of the junction fails to match germline, which may point to a read error.

This chain uses TRBV24-1 with TRBJ1-1; D ambiguous. The sequencing here drew on CD4+ T cells sorted from PBMCs after approximately 20-hour stimulation, taken from a patient who received antiretroviral therapy. The receptor was isolated from an adult woman with HIV who was CMV-seropositive. This chain's CDR3 is CATSDPALGNAEAFF. The CDR3 bases are TGTGCCACCAGTGACCCTGCCCTAGGGAACGCTGAAGCTTTCTTT.